This T cell receptor (beta chain) comes out of a study of cytomegalovirus exposure and HLA in healthy donors. Germline assignment: CDR1 SGDLS and CDR2 YYNGEE. The CDR3 is 14 residues long. V shed 1 base and J shed 2 bases, with 9 bases lying between them. The PCR contained 60 Vbeta and 13 Jbeta primers. Assay: immunoSEQ multiplex PCR; the TCRdb copy retains only in-frame clones and omits some. The sample includes around 170,000 clones, approximately 80% of them seen just once. The chain carries TRBV9 and TRBJ1-1, with D tentatively TRBD1 (5 bases). The TCR was taken from a woman in her forties or fifties in good health and CMV-seronegative. The sample was PBMCs. CDR3 sequence: CASSVQGHNTEAFF. As DNA, the CDR3 is TGTGCCAGCAGCGTACAGGGTCATAACACTGAAGCTTTCTTT.